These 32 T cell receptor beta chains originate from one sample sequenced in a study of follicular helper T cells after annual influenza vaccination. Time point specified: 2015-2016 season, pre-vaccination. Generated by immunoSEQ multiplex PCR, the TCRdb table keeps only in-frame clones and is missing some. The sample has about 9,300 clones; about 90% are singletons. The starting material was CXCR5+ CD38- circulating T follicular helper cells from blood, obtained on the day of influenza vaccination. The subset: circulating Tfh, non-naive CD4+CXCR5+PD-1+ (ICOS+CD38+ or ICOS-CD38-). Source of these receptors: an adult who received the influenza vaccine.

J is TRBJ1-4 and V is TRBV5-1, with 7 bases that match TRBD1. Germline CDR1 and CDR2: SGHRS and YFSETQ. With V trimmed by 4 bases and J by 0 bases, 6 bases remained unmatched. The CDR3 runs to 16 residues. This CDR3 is CASSPLQGATNEKLFF. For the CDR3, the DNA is TGCGCCAGCAGCCCGCTGCAGGGGGCAACTAATGAAAAACTGTTTTTT.

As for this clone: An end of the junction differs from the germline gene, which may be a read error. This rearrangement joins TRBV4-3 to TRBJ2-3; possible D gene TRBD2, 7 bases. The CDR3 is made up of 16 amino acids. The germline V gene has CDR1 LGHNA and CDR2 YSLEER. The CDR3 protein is CASRQGWGGDTDTQYF. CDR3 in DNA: TGCGCCAGCAGGCAAGGCTGGGGGGGCGACACAGATACGCAGTATTTT.

CDR3 nucleotides: TGTGCCAGCAGTTTTACTAGCGGTCATACCGGGGAGCTGTTTTTT. Translation: CASSFTSGHTGELFF. The J gene is TRBJ2-2, the V gene TRBV11-1; TRBD2 agrees at 8 bases. CDR1 is SGHAT, CDR2 FQDESV, per germline (reference sequence). CDR3 size: 15 residues. J gave up 5 bases and V 6 bases, and 8 bases lay outside the gene matches.

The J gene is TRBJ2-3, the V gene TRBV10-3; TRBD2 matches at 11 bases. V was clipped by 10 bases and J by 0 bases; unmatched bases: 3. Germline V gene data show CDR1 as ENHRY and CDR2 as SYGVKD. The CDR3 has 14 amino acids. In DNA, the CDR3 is TGTGCCACCGTAGCGGGGGGGAGCACAGATACGCAGTATTTT. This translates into CATVAGGSTDTQYF.

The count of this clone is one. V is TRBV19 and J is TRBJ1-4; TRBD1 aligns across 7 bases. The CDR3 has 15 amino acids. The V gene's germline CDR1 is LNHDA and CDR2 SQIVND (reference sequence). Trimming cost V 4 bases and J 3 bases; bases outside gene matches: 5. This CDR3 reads CASSTPGQSNEKLFF. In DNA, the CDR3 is TGTGCCAGTAGTACCCCGGGACAGTCTAATGAAAAACTGTTTTTT. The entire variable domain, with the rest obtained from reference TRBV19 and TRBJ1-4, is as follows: DGGITQSPKYLFRKEGQNVTLSCEQNLNHDAMYWYRQDPGQGLRLIYYSQIVNDFQKGDIAEGYSVSREKKESFPLTVTSAQKNPTAFYLCASSTPGQSNEKLFFGSGTQLSVL.

The CDR3 region has the DNA TGTGCCAGCAGCTTAGTGGAGGGGTACGGCTACACCTTC. It specifies CASSLVEGYGYTF. This chain connects TRBV11-2 to TRBJ1-2; D might be TRBD1 (5 bases). The V gene's germline CDR1 is SGHAT and CDR2 FQNNGV. V gave up 1 base and J gave up 8 bases, with 11 bases separating them. The CDR3 consists of 13 residues.

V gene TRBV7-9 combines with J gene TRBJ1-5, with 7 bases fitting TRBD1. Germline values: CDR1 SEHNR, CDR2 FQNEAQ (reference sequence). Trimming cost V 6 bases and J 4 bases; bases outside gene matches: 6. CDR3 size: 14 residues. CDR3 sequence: CASRRQGPNQPQHF. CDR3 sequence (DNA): TGTGCCAGCAGGCGACAGGGACCAAATCAGCCCCAGCATTTT.

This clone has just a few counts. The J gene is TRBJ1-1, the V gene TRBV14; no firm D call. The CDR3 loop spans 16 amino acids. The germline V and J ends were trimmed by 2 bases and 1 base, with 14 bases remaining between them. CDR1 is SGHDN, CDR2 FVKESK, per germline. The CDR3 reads CASSQYKAGRNTEAFF. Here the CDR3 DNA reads TGTGCCAGCAGCCAATACAAGGCGGGCAGGAACACTGAAGCTTTCTTT.

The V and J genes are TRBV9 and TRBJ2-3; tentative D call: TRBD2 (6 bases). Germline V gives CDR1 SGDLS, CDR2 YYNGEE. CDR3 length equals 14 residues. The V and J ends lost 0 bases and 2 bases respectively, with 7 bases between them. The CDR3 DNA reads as TGTGCCAGCAGCGTAGGGACTAACACAGATACGCAGTATTTT. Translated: CASSVGTNTDTQYF.

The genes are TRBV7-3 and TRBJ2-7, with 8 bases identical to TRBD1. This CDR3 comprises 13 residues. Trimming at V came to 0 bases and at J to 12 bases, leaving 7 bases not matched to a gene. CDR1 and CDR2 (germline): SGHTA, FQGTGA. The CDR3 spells CASSLTRGDRMYF. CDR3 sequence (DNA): TGTGCCAGCAGCTTAACGAGGGGGGACAGGATGTACTTC.

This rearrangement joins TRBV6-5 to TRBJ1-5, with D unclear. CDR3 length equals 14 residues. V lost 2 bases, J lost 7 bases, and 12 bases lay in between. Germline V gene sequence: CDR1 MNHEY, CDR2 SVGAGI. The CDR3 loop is CASSYRQAGQPQHF. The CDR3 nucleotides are TGTGCCAGCAGTTACAGGCAGGCGGGGCAGCCCCAGCATTTT.

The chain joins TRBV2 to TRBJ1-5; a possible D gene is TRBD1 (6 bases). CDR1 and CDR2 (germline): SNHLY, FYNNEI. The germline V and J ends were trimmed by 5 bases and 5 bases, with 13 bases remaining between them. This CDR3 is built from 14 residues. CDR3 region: CASSPTGRDQPQHF. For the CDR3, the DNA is TGTGCCAGCAGTCCAACAGGGAGGGATCAGCCCCAGCATTTT.

In DNA, the CDR3 is TGTGCCAGTAGTATTAAGGAGGGGGCGCCCACTGAAGCTTTCTTT. Its translation is CASSIKEGAPTEAFF. This chain connects TRBV19 to TRBJ1-1; 7 bases match TRBD1. Unmatched junction bases numbered 8, after V lost 3 bases and J lost 4 bases. The CDR3 length is 15 residues. From germline, CDR1 is LNHDA and CDR2 SQIVND (reference sequence).

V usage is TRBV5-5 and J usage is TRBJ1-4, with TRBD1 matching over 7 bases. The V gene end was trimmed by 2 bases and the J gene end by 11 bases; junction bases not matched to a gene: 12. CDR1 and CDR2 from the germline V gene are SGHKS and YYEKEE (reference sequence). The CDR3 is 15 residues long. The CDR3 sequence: CASSFEDRVERKLFF. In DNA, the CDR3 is TGTGCCAGCAGCTTTGAAGACAGGGTAGAAAGGAAACTGTTTTTT.

The CDR3, as DNA: TGTGCCAGCAGTTCTTCCCGACAGCTCACTGAAGCTTTCTTT. Amino acid sequence: CASSSSRQLTEAFF. The V gene is TRBV27, the J gene TRBJ1-1; D may be TRBD1 (5 bases). Germline values: CDR1 MNHEY, CDR2 SMNVEV (reference sequence). The CDR3 spans 14 residues. V shed 4 bases and J shed 4 bases, with 13 bases lying between them.

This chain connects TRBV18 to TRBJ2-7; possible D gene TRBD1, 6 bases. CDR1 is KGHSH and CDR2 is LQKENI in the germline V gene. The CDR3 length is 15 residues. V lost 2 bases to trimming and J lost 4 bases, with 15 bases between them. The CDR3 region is CASSPYRDTLYEQYF. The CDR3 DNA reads TGTGCCAGCTCACCATATAGGGACACCCTGTACGAGCAGTACTTC.

The CDR3 reads CASSSTGHTTGNEQFF. CDR3 sequence (DNA): TGTGCCAGCAGCTCGACGGGACATACTACGGGCAATGAGCAGTTCTTC. J is TRBJ2-1 and V is TRBV11-2; perhaps TRBD1 as D (6 bases). V lost 4 bases and J 6 bases, leaving 19 bases between the germline ends. The CDR3 extends over 16 amino acids. Germline V gene lookup returns CDR1 SGHAT and CDR2 FQNNGV. The whole variable domain, remainder taken from reference TRBV11-2 and TRBJ2-1, is EAGVAQSPRYKIIEKRQSVAFWCNPISGHATLYWYQQILGQGPKLLIQFQNNGVVDDSQLPKDRFSAERLKGVDSTLKIQPAKLEDSAVYLCASSSTGHTTGNEQFFGPGTRLTVL.

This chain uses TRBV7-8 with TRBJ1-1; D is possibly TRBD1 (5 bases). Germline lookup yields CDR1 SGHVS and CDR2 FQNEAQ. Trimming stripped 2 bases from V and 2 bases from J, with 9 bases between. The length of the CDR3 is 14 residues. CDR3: CASSLTGKNTEAFF. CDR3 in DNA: TGTGCCAGCAGCTTAACAGGCAAAAACACTGAAGCTTTCTTT.

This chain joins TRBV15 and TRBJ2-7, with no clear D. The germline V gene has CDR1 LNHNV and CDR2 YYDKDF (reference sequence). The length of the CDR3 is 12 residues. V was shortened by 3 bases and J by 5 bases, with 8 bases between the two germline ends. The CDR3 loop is CATSRGWNEQYF. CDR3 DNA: TGTGCCACCAGCAGGGGTTGGAACGAGCAGTACTTC.

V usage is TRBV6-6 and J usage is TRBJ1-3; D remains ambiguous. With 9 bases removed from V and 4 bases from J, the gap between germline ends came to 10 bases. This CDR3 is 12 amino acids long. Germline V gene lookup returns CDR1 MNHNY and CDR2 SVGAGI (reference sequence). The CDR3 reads CASRAEGNTIYF. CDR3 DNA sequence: TGTGCCAGTCGGGCGGAAGGAAACACCATATATTTT.

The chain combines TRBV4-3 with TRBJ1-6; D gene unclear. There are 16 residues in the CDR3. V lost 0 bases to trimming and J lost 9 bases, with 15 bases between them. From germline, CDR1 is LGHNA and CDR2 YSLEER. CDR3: CASSQDIGVYGSPLHF. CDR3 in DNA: TGCGCCAGCAGCCAAGATATCGGGGTTTACGGTTCACCCCTCCACTTT.

The CDR3 DNA reads TGTGCCAGCAGCTTCCGACTAGCGGGGGCTAATGAGCAGTTCTTC. Protein: CASSFRLAGANEQFF. The chain recombines TRBV5-4 with TRBJ2-1, with 12 bases aligning to TRBD2. This CDR3 spans 15 amino acids. The germline gives CDR1 SGHNT, CDR2 YYREEE (reference sequence). Trimming at V came to 2 bases and at J to 7 bases, leaving 4 bases not matched to a gene.

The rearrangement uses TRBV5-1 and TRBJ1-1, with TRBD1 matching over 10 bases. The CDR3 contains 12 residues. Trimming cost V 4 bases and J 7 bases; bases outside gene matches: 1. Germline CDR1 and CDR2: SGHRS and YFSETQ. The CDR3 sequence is CASSRDRGEAFF. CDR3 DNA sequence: TGCGCCAGCAGCCGGGACAGGGGTGAAGCTTTCTTT.

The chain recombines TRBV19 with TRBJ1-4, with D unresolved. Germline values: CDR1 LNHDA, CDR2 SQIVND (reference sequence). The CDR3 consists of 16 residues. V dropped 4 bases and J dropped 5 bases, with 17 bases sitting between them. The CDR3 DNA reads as TGTGCCAGTAGTAATGGACCGACGACCGTAAATGAAAAACTGTTTTTT. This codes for CASSNGPTTVNEKLFF.

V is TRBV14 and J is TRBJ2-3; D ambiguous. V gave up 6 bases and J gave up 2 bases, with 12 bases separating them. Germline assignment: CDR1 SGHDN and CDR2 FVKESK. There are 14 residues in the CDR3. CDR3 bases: TGTGCCAGCAGTCTCGATACGGACACAGATACGCAGTATTTT. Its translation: CASSLDTDTDTQYF.

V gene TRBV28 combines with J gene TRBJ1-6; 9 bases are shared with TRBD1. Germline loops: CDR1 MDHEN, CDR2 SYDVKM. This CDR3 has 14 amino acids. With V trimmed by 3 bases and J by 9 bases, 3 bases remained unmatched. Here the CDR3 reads CASSLVTGGSPLHF. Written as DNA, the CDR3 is TGTGCCAGCAGTTTGGTGACAGGGGGTTCACCCCTCCACTTT.

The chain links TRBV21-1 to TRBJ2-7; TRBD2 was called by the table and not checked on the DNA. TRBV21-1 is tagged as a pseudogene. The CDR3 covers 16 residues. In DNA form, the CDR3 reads TGTGCCAGCAGGCCCTTGTTAGCTACACGTGTTGACGAGCAGTACTTC. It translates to CASRPLLATRVDEQYF.

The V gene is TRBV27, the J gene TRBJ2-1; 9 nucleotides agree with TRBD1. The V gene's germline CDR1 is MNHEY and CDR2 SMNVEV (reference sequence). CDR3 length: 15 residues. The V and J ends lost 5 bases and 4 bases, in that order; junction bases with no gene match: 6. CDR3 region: CASSGRDRVYNEQFF. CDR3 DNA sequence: TGTGCCAGCAGTGGCCGGGACAGGGTTTACAATGAGCAGTTCTTC.

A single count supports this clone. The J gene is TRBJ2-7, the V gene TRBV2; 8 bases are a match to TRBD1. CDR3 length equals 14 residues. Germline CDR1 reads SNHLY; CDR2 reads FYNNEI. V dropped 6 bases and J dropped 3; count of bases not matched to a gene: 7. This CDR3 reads CASSRTGQGYEQYF. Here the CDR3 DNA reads TGTGCCAGCAGCCGGACAGGGCAAGGCTACGAGCAGTACTTC.

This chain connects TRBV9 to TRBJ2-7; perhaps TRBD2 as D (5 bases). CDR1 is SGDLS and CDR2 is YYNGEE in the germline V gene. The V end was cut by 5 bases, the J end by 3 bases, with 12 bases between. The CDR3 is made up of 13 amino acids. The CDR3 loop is CASREAWVYEQYF. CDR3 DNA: TGTGCCAGCAGGGAGGCTTGGGTCTACGAGCAGTACTTC.

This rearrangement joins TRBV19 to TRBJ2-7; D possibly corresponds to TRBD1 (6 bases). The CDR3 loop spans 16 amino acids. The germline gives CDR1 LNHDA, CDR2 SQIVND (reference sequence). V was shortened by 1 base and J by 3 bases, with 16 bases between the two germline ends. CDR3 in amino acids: CASSIGHALGGYEQYF. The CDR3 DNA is TGTGCCAGTAGTATAGGCCACGCTCTAGGGGGCTACGAGCAGTACTTC.

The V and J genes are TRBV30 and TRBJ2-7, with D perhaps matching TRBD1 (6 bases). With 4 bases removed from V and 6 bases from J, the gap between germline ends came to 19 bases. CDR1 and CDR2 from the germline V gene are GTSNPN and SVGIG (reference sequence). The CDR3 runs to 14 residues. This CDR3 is CAWNRDNNLGEQYF. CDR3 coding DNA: TGTGCCTGGAACCGGGACAACAACCTGGGCGAGCAGTACTTC.